These 15 T cell receptor beta chains originate from one sample sequenced in a study of cytomegalovirus exposure and HLA in healthy donors. PCR employed 60 Vbeta and 13 Jbeta primers. Using immunoSEQ multiplex PCR, the repertoire was profiled, and TCRdb retains in-frame clones only, with some absent. Among some 150,000 clones listed, around 75% were seen once. Sequencing was performed on PBMCs. Source of these receptors: a human donor in good health.

The V call is TRBV4-2, the J call TRBJ1-2; 9 nucleotides align to TRBD1. CDR3 length: 16 amino acids. J was trimmed by 2 bases and V by 4 bases; bases with no gene match: 8. Germline values: CDR1 LGHNA, CDR2 YNFKEQ. This chain's CDR3 is CASSLRDRAANYGYTF. The CDR3 DNA sequence: TGTGCCAGCAGCCTCCGGGACAGGGCGGCGAACTATGGCTACACCTTC.

The V call is TRBV12-5, the J call TRBJ2-1, with D uncertain. The length of the CDR3 is 14 residues. Per the germline V gene, CDR1 is LGHNT and CDR2 is FRNRAP. V lost 2 bases and J lost 8, with 13 bases in between. CDR3 region: CASGLFGGLDEQFF. The CDR3 nucleotides are TGTGCTAGTGGTTTGTTTGGCGGATTGGATGAGCAGTTCTTC.

The chain carries TRBV2 and TRBJ1-2; the D gene is possibly TRBD1 (5 bases). The germline V gene encodes CDR1 SNHLY and CDR2 FYNNEI. CDR3 size: 14 residues. The V end lost 7 bases, the J end lost 5 bases, and 17 bases lay between the germline ends. The CDR3 sequence: CASTTNPQGYGYTF. CDR3 coding DNA: TGTGCCAGCACCACGAACCCTCAGGGATATGGCTACACCTTC.

V and J are TRBV5-1 and TRBJ2-5; TRBD1 might be the D (6 bases). The ends were cut back, 4 bases at V and 6 bases at J, with 25 bases in the middle. The CDR3 has 17 residues. The germline CDR1 and CDR2 sequences are SGHRS and YFSETQ. The CDR3 DNA reads as TGCGCCAGCAGCGGTGGGGGTTACACCAAGGGGGACAAGACCCAGTACTTC. Protein product: CASSGGGYTKGDKTQYF.

V is TRBV30 and J is TRBJ1-4; TRBD1 is a possible D gene (6 bases). V lost 1 base and J lost 7, with 13 bases in between. Germline values: CDR1 GTSNPN, CDR2 SVGIG (reference sequence). This CDR3 spans 14 amino acids. The CDR3 sequence is CAWSADRGGEKLFF. In DNA form, the CDR3 reads TGTGCCTGGAGTGCCGACCGAGGGGGTGAAAAACTGTTTTTT.

The rearrangement joins TRBV7-2 to TRBJ1-6, with D possibly being TRBD1 (6 bases). This CDR3 has 15 amino acids. Trimming removed 4 bases at V and 7 bases at J, with 14 bases between. Germline V lookup: CDR1 SGHTA, CDR2 FQGNSA. In nucleotides, the CDR3 is TGTGCCAGCAGCTCTTCCGGGACACTGAATTCACCCCTCCACTTT. Its protein product is CASSSSGTLNSPLHF.

Here the CDR3 reads CASKGFEGDHGQPQHF. The CDR3 DNA reads as TGTGCCAGCAAGGGGTTCGAAGGGGATCATGGTCAGCCCCAGCATTTT. V and J are TRBV2 and TRBJ1-5; the D gene is possibly TRBD1 (5 bases). The ends were cut back, 7 bases at V and 6 bases at J, with 22 bases in the middle. The CDR3 has 16 residues. The germline V gene has CDR1 SNHLY and CDR2 FYNNEI.

The J gene is TRBJ2-7, the V gene TRBV4-1, with 8 bases fitting TRBD1. The V gene end was trimmed by 1 base and the J gene end by 2 bases; junction bases not matched to a gene: 7. Per germline, CDR1 MGHRA and CDR2 YSYEKL. CDR3 size: 16 residues. The CDR3 here is CASSQVGTGRPYEQYF. As DNA, the CDR3 is TGCGCCAGCAGCCAAGTCGGGACAGGTCGACCCTACGAGCAGTACTTC.

This chain joins TRBV6-4 and TRBJ2-7; D uncertain. The germline V gene has CDR1 MRHNA and CDR2 SNTAGT. The V gene lost 4 bases and the J gene lost 0 bases, with 13 bases spanning the gap. This CDR3 region has 15 residues. The CDR3 is CASSVEAMSSYEQYF. In DNA, the CDR3 is TGTGCCAGCAGTGTCGAAGCGATGAGCTCCTACGAGCAGTACTTC.

J is TRBJ2-3 and V is TRBV6-5; tentatively, D is TRBD1 (6 bases). V was trimmed by 8 bases and J by 6 bases, leaving 9 bases between them. This CDR3 contains 11 residues. Germline CDR1 reads MNHEY; CDR2 reads SVGAGI. This CDR3 is CASGGWDTQYF. As DNA, the CDR3 is TGTGCCAGCGGGGGCTGGGATACGCAGTATTTT.

V gene TRBV25-1 combines with J gene TRBJ2-7; TRBD2 matches at 9 bases. This CDR3 comprises 17 residues. The V gene's germline CDR1 is MGHDK and CDR2 SYGVNS. CDR3 sequence reads: CVQGTWAKAGGKGEQYF. The CDR3 DNA is TGTGTCCAGGGTACCTGGGCTAAAGCGGGAGGAAAAGGCGAGCAGTACTTC.

This clone was counted a few times. V is TRBV5-1 and J is TRBJ2-5; 10 bases line up with TRBD1. CDR3 size: 19 residues. With V trimmed by 2 bases and J by 1 base, 14 bases remained unmatched. The germline V gene encodes CDR1 SGHRS and CDR2 YFSETQ. CDR3 in DNA: TGCGCCAGCAGCTTAAACGACAGGGGGCAAGCCTATTTCCAAGAGACCCAGTACTTC. It yields the protein CASSLNDRGQAYFQETQYF.

The chain employs TRBV29-1 and TRBJ1-1, with no clear D. This CDR3 contains 14 residues. V dropped 4 bases and J dropped 0 bases, with 12 bases sitting between them. The germline V gene encodes CDR1 SQVTM and CDR2 ANQGSEA. The DNA of the CDR3 is TGCAGCGTTGGCGGGCGAGTAATGAACACTGAAGCTTTCTTT. It yields the protein CSVGGRVMNTEAFF.

The chain is built from TRBV9 and TRBJ2-7; 7 positions agree with TRBD1. The V and J ends lost 3 bases and 2 bases, in that order; junction bases with no gene match: 5. This CDR3 spans 14 amino acids. Germline V gives CDR1 SGDLS, CDR2 YYNGEE. The CDR3 DNA sequence: TGTGCCAGCAGCGCCAGGGACAGTCCCTACGAGCAGTACTTC. Protein: CASSARDSPYEQYF.

The chain carries TRBV7-2 and TRBJ2-7; D not certain. Trimming shortened V by 4 bases and J by 2 bases, and 15 bases separated the two germline ends. This CDR3 has 15 amino acids. The germline V gene has CDR1 SGHTA and CDR2 FQGNSA. CDR3 DNA sequence: TGTGCCAGCAGCTCCCCTACTCTTTCCCCCTACGAGCAGTACTTC. Translation: CASSSPTLSPYEQYF.